Presented here are 25 T cell receptor beta chains from one specimen sequenced in a study of shared clonotypes between healthy human individuals. Only CD45RO-negative cells positively selected for CCR7 counted as naive CD8 cells, so terminally differentiated effector memory CD45RA+ cells were excluded. Method: immunoSEQ multiplex PCR; TCRdb's copy keeps in-frame clones and lacks some. The table lists around 2,100,000 clones, about 95% of them singletons. Sequenced material: naive CD8+ T cells sorted from blood. All receptors come from a man aged 18 to 30 in good health.

The chain joins TRBV7-9 to TRBJ1-2; D is ambiguous. CDR1 SEHNR and CDR2 FQNEAQ come from the germline V gene (reference sequence). V dropped 5 bases and J dropped 4 bases, with 11 bases sitting between them. This CDR3 is 13 amino acids long. The CDR3 region has the DNA TGTGCCAGCAGCGGCAGCCGGTCCTATGGCTACACCTTC. It specifies CASSGSRSYGYTF.

V gene TRBV5-6 combines with J gene TRBJ2-7; 7 bases map to TRBD1. In germline, CDR1 is SGHDT, CDR2 YYEEEE. This CDR3 has 15 residues. The V and J ends lost 4 bases and 4 bases, in that order; junction bases with no gene match: 11. For the CDR3, the DNA is TGTGCCAGCAGCGGCGATCCGGGACAGCTGTACGAGCAGTACTTC. Its translation is CASSGDPGQLYEQYF.

On this clone: Within the sample, other DNA sequences also encode this same CDR3. V usage is TRBV19 and J usage is TRBJ2-7; TRBD2 might be the D (6 bases). The CDR3 extends over 13 amino acids. Trimming stripped 5 bases from V and 3 bases from J, with 11 bases between. Germline CDR1 reads LNHDA; CDR2 reads SQIVND (reference sequence). CDR3: CASSRDSSYEQYF. The CDR3 coding sequence is TGTGCCAGTAGTCGGGACTCGAGCTACGAGCAGTACTTC.

This rearrangement joins TRBV4-1 to TRBJ1-1; D is perhaps TRBD1 (5 bases). The germline V gene has CDR1 MGHRA and CDR2 YSYEKL. V shed 3 bases and J shed 4 bases, with 27 bases lying between them. The CDR3 has 19 amino acids. Here the CDR3 DNA reads TGCGCCAGCAGCCAGCATTCCGGGACGGATAATAGTGGTGGCACTGAAGCTTTCTTT. Translation: CASSQHSGTDNSGGTEAFF.

V and J are TRBV18 and TRBJ2-7; D remains unclear. Trimming left V 0 bases short and J 4 bases short, with 22 bases between. Germline-derived CDR1 and CDR2 are KGHSH and LQKENI. The CDR3 covers 18 residues. CDR3 DNA: TGTGCCAGCTCACCACCGTTAACGGAGTGGCACCCCATTTACGAGCAGTACTTC. It specifies CASSPPLTEWHPIYEQYF.

On this clone itself: Other DNA sequences in this sample translate to the same CDR3. The chain is built from TRBV27 and TRBJ1-1; D is perhaps TRBD1 (5 bases). The germline CDR1 and CDR2 sequences are MNHEY and SMNVEV (reference sequence). The CDR3 runs to 12 residues. Trimming removed 2 bases from V and 6 bases from J, with 7 bases in between. CDR3 in amino acids: CASSLGGSEAFF. In DNA form, the CDR3 reads TGTGCCAGCAGTTTAGGGGGATCTGAAGCTTTCTTT.

As regards this clone: Other DNA sequences in this specimen translate into the identical CDR3. This chain uses TRBV9 with TRBJ1-1; D gene ambiguous. V was pared by 2 bases and J by 4 bases, with 9 bases between. The length of the CDR3 is 13 residues. The germline V gene encodes CDR1 SGDLS and CDR2 YYNGEE. DNA of the CDR3: TGTGCCAGCAGCGTCGGGGTCCGCACTGAAGCTTTCTTT. Amino acids: CASSVGVRTEAFF.

The chain uses TRBV11-2 and TRBJ2-7; 10 bases are a match to TRBD1. The CDR3 is 14 amino acids. V dropped 7 bases and J dropped 7; count of bases not matched to a gene: 10. CDR1 is SGHAT, CDR2 FQNNGV, per germline. Here the CDR3 reads CASTRDRGLEEQYF. The CDR3 DNA is TGTGCCAGCACCAGGGACAGGGGACTGGAAGAGCAGTACTTC.

The chain combines TRBV7-2 with TRBJ1-5; 8 bases align to TRBD1. After removal of 1 base from V and 7 bases from J, the junction contained 12 bases not matched to a gene. CDR1 is SGHTA, CDR2 FQGNSA, per germline. This CDR3 is built from 17 residues. The DNA of the CDR3 is TGTGCCAGCAGCTTAGGATTTAGCGACAGGGGCGTACAGCCCCAGCATTTT. Residues: CASSLGFSDRGVQPQHF.

This clone was counted a single time. The chain joins TRBV27 to TRBJ2-3; D gene uncertain. The CDR3 loop spans 13 amino acids. Germline CDR1 reads MNHEY; CDR2 reads SMNVEV (reference sequence). V lost 4 bases to trimming and J lost 2 bases, with 7 bases between them. CDR3 region: CASSSAFTDTQYF. In DNA, the CDR3 is TGTGCCAGCAGTTCTGCTTTCACAGATACGCAGTATTTT.

This clone was detected only once. The chain combines TRBV6-5 with TRBJ2-7; D gene unclear. Germline assignment: CDR1 MNHEY and CDR2 SVGAGI. The CDR3 consists of 13 residues. Trimming shortened V by 2 bases and J by 5 bases, and 10 bases separated the two germline ends. This chain's CDR3 is CASSYVASNEQYF. The CDR3 DNA follows: TGTGCCAGCAGTTACGTTGCTAGTAACGAGCAGTACTTC.

As to this clone: Other nucleotide sequences from this sample produce the same CDR3. This rearrangement joins TRBV27 to TRBJ2-3, with TRBD2 identical over 9 bases. The CDR3 is 16 residues long. Germline CDR1 and CDR2: MNHEY and SMNVEV (reference sequence). Trimming took 0 bases from V and 4 from J; bases not matched to a gene: 5. The CDR3 sequence is CASSLSLAGVPDTQYF. For the CDR3, the DNA is TGTGCCAGCAGTTTATCGTTAGCGGGAGTACCAGATACGCAGTATTTT.

The chain joins TRBV5-5 to TRBJ1-1; D remains ambiguous. Looked up from germline, CDR1 is SGHKS and CDR2 is YYEKEE (reference sequence). The CDR3 runs 14 residues. Deletions cut 1 base from V and 0 bases from J, with 7 bases between. CDR3 sequence: CASSLQVLNTEAFF. The DNA of the CDR3 is TGTGCCAGCAGCTTGCAGGTTCTGAACACTGAAGCTTTCTTT.

On this clone itself: At the DNA level, this CDR3 is encoded by other sequences in the same sample as well. This chain joins TRBV15 and TRBJ2-1; D uncertain. Trimming took off 0 bases at V and 8 bases at J, with 5 bases between the two ends. Germline-derived CDR1 and CDR2 are LNHNV and YYDKDF (reference sequence). This CDR3 has 12 amino acids. In DNA form, the CDR3 reads TGTGCCACCAGCAGAGAACGCGATGAGCAGTTCTTC. Protein: CATSRERDEQFF.

The chain links TRBV28 to TRBJ1-2, with 7 bases aligning to TRBD1. Germline trimming cut 1 base from V and 3 bases from J; bases unmatched to any gene: 5. In germline, CDR1 is MDHEN, CDR2 SYDVKM. The CDR3 loop spans 15 amino acids. The CDR3 reads CASSLLTGEYYGYTF. CDR3 nucleotide sequence: TGTGCCAGCAGTTTATTAACAGGGGAATACTATGGCTACACCTTC.

This chain uses TRBV5-4 with TRBJ1-2; TRBD1 matches at 8 bases. Germline values: CDR1 SGHNT, CDR2 YYREEE (reference sequence). This CDR3 is built from 14 residues. J lost 5 bases, V lost 6 bases, and 9 bases had no gene match. The CDR3 sequence is CASKMQGAGYGYTF. The CDR3 DNA reads as TGTGCCAGCAAAATGCAGGGGGCCGGGTATGGCTACACCTTC.

This clone was seen just once. The chain has TRBV6-1 and TRBJ2-7; 8 bases line up with TRBD2. J was trimmed by 7 bases and V by 6 bases; bases with no gene match: 8. Looked up from germline, CDR1 is MNHNS and CDR2 is SASEGT. This CDR3 contains 13 residues. The CDR3 sequence: CASRGLAEWEQYF. The CDR3, as DNA: TGTGCCAGCAGAGGACTAGCTGAGTGGGAGCAGTACTTC.

The V call is TRBV9, the J call TRBJ2-7; TRBD1 is a possible D gene (6 bases). The CDR3 is 12 residues long. The germline V gene has CDR1 SGDLS and CDR2 YYNGEE. The V end lost 4 bases, the J end lost 5 bases, and 10 bases lay between the germline ends. The DNA of the CDR3 is TGTGCCAGCAGCCCACAGGGCGACGAGCAGTACTTC. Translation gives CASSPQGDEQYF. Full variable domain (outside the CDR3, taken from reference TRBV9 and TRBJ2-7): DSGVTQTPKHLITATGQRVTLRCSPRSGDLSVYWYQQSLDQGLQFLIQYYNGEERAKGNILERFSAQQFPDLHSELNLSSLELGDSALYFCASSPQGDEQYFGPGTRLTVT.

V usage is TRBV2 and J usage is TRBJ1-5; D call uncertain. The ends were cut back, 6 bases at V and 6 bases at J, with 15 bases in the middle. This CDR3 has 14 amino acids. The germline CDR1 and CDR2 sequences are SNHLY and FYNNEI. The CDR3 spells CASSGEATPQPQHF. The CDR3 bases are TGTGCCAGCAGCGGGGAAGCAACCCCTCAGCCCCAGCATTTT.

The chain joins TRBV7-9 to TRBJ2-5; no clear D gene. Germline CDR1 reads SEHNR; CDR2 reads FQNEAQ (reference sequence). The length of the CDR3 is 16 residues. V lost 5 bases, J lost 0 bases, and 16 bases lay in between. In nucleotides, the CDR3 is TGTGCCAGCAGCCGTAATAATCACGAATACCAAGAGACCCAGTACTTC. Amino acids: CASSRNNHEYQETQYF.

The J gene is TRBJ1-4, the V gene TRBV4-1; D unresolved. The CDR3 totals 16 residues. Germline CDR1 and CDR2: MGHRA and YSYEKL. The V gene lost 0 bases and the J gene lost 4 bases, with 12 bases spanning the gap. CDR3 in amino acids: CASSQETGSNNEKLFF. The CDR3 DNA is TGCGCCAGCAGCCAAGAAACGGGGAGTAATAATGAAAAACTGTTTTTT.

The chain employs TRBV7-2 and TRBJ2-7, with D maybe TRBD1 (6 bases). V lost 1 base and J 2 bases, leaving 9 bases between the germline ends. Germline-derived CDR1 and CDR2 are SGHTA and FQGNSA. The CDR3 has 14 amino acids. This CDR3 reads CASSLGDIAYEQYF. The CDR3 DNA reads TGTGCCAGCAGCTTAGGGGACATTGCCTACGAGCAGTACTTC.

This chain uses TRBV7-2 with TRBJ2-7; 7 bases align to TRBD2. V was clipped by 3 bases and J by 3 bases; unmatched bases: 14. Germline-derived CDR1 and CDR2 are SGHTA and FQGNSA. The CDR3 extends over 17 amino acids. The CDR3 reads CASSLIGAGAPLYEQYF. Here the CDR3 DNA reads TGTGCCAGCAGCTTGATAGGGGCGGGAGCTCCTCTCTACGAGCAGTACTTC.

The chain joins TRBV7-8 to TRBJ1-2, with TRBD1 matching over 10 bases. There are 14 residues in the CDR3. The ends lost 1 base at V and 6 bases at J; junction bases unmatched: 2. Per the germline V gene, CDR1 is SGHVS and CDR2 is FQNEAQ. The CDR3 DNA reads as TGTGCCAGCAGCTTAGGACAGGGGGCCGATGGCTACACCTTC. This sequence encodes CASSLGQGADGYTF.

This rearrangement joins TRBV11-2 to TRBJ2-1; D is perhaps TRBD1 or TRBD2 (6 bases each). Germline CDR1 SGHAT, CDR2 FQNNGV. V lost 5 bases to trimming and J lost 4 bases, with 15 bases between them. This CDR3 has 15 residues. The CDR3 protein is CASSPGGPLYNEQFF. CDR3 nucleotide sequence: TGTGCCAGCAGCCCCGGGGGCCCCTTATACAATGAGCAGTTCTTC.